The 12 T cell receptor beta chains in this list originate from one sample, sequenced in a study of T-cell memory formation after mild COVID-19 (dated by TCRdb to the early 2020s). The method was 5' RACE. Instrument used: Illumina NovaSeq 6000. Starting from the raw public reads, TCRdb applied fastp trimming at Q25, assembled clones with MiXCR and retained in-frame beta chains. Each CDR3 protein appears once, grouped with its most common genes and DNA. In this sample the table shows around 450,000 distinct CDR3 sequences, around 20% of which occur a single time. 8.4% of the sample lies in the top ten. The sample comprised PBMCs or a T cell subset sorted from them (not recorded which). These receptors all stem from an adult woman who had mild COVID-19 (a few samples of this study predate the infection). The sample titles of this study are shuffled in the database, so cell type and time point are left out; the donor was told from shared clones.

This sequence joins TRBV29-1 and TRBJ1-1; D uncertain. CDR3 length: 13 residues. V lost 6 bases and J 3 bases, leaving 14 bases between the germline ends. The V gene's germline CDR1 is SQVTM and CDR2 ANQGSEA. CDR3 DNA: TGCAGCGTCTCCCGGGGTAGGGACACTGAAGCTTTCTTT. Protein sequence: CSVSRGRDTEAFF.

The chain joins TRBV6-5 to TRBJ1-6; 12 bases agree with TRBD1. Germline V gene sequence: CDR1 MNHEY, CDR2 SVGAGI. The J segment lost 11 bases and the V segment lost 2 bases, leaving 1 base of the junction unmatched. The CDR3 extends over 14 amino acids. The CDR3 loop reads CASSYGTGGAPLHF. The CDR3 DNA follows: TGTGCCAGCAGTTACGGGACAGGGGGCGCACCCCTCCACTTT.

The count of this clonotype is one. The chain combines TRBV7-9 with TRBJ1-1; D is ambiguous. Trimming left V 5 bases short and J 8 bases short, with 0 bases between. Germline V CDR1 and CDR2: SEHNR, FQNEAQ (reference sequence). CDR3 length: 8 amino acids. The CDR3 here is CASSEAFF. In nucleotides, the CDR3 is TGTGCCAGCAGCGAAGCTTTCTTT.

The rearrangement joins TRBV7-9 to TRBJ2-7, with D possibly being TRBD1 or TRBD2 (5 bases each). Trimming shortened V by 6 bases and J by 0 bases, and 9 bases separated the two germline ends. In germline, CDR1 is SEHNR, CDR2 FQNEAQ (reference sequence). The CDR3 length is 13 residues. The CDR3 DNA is TGTGCCAGCAGGTTGGGGACCTCCTACGAGCAGTACTTC. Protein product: CASRLGTSYEQYF.

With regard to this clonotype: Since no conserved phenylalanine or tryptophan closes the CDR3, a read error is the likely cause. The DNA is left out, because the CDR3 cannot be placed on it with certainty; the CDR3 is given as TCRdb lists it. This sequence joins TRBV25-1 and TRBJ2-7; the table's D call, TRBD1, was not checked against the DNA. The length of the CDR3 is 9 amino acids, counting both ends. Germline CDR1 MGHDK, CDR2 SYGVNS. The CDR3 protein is CASSARPRS.

CDR3 loop: CASSLVLAGRTDTQYF. CDR3 sequence (DNA): TGTGCCAGCAGCTTAGTCCTAGCGGGGCGCACAGATACGCAGTATTTT. The rearrangement links TRBV11-2 to TRBJ2-3; TRBD2 matches at 9 bases. The CDR3 has 16 residues. Germline V gene sequence: CDR1 SGHAT, CDR2 FQNNGV. The J segment lost 1 base and the V segment lost 1 base, leaving 3 bases of the junction unmatched.

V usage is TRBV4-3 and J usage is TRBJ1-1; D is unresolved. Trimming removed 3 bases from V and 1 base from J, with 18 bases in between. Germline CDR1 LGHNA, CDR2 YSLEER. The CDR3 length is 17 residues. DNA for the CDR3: TGCGCCAGCAGCCATGGGTGGCATGACGGGAAGAACACTGAAGCTTTCTTT. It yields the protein CASSHGWHDGKNTEAFF.

Here the CDR3 reads CASRGAGETQYF. The CDR3 nucleotides are TGTGCCAGCCGGGGGGCGGGAGAGACCCAGTACTTC. The V gene is TRBV6-6, the J gene TRBJ2-5; a possible D gene is TRBD2 (7 bases). Germline loops: CDR1 MNHNY, CDR2 SVGAGI (reference sequence). This CDR3 contains 12 residues. V lost 8 bases and J lost 4, with 11 bases in between.

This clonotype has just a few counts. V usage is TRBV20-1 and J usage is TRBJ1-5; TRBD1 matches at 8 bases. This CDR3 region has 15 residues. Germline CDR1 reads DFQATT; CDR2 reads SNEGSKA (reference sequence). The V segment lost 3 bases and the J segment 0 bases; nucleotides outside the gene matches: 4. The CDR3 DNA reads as TGCAGTGCTAGCCGGGGACAGGCTAGCAATCAGCCCCAGCATTTT. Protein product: CSASRGQASNQPQHF.

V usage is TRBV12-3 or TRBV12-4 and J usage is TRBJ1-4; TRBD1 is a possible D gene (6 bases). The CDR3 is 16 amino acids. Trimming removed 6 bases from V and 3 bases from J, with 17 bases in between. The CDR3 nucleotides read TGTGCCAGCAGCAAAGGGGTCACAGGGTCTAATGAAAAACTGTTTTTT. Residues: CASSKGVTGSNEKLFF.

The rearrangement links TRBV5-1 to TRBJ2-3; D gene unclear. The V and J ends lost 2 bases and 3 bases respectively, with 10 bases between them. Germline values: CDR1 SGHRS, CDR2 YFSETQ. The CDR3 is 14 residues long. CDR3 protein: CASSFGTVTDTQYF. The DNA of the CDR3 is TGCGCCAGCAGCTTTGGTACGGTAACAGATACGCAGTATTTT. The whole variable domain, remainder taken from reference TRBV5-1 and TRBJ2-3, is KAGVTQTPRYLIKTRGQQVTLSCSPISGHRSVSWYQQTPGQGLQFLFEYFSETQRNKGNFPGRFSGRQFSNSRSEMNVSTLELGDSALYLCASSFGTVTDTQYFGPGTRLTVL.

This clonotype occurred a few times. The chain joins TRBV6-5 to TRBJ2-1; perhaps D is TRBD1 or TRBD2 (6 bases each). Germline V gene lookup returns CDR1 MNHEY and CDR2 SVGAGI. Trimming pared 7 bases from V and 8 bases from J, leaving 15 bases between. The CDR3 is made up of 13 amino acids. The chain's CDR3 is CASNFPGGHEQFF. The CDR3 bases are TGTGCCAGCAACTTCCCTGGGGGGCATGAGCAGTTCTTC.